These 8 T cell receptor beta chains share one sample of origin, sequenced in a study of regulatory T cells. Findings and caveats of the study: Hydrophobic residues at CDR3 positions 6 and 7 were enriched in conventional CD4+ T cells of CD3G-deficient patients.

These receptors have no identified antigens. The primer mix had 52 TRBV and 13 TRBJ primers. Here immunoSEQ multiplex PCR was the method, and the copy in TCRdb shows in-frame clones only, minus some. The sample contains about 29,000 clones, approximately 90% of which appear only once. The sequencing input was conventional CD4+ T cells sorted from blood. The receptors derive from a young adult with CD3G deficiency.

The V and J genes are TRBV4-1 and TRBJ1-1; D not resolved. V was trimmed by 1 base and J by 5 bases, leaving 11 bases between them. The germline CDR1 and CDR2 sequences are MGHRA and YSYEKL. This CDR3 has 14 residues. CDR3 DNA: TGCGCCAGCAGCCAAGTCTGGCTGGAGACTGAAGCTTTCTTT. Amino acid sequence: CASSQVWLETEAFF.

The CDR3 protein is CASSEGLAGTGELFF. CDR3 sequence (DNA): TGTGCCAGCAGCGAGGGACTAGCAGGGACCGGGGAGCTGTTTTTT. This chain connects TRBV7-8 to TRBJ2-2; TRBD2 matches at 9 bases. With 5 bases clipped from V and 5 bases from J, the junction kept 6 bases outside the gene matches. Germline V lookup: CDR1 SGHVS, CDR2 FQNEAQ. The CDR3 totals 15 residues.

The rearrangement links TRBV28 to TRBJ1-2, with a weak D call TRBD1 (5 bases). The CDR3 contains 14 residues. Trimming left V 6 bases short and J 8 bases short, with 19 bases between. CDR1 and CDR2 from the germline V gene are MDHEN and SYDVKM. CDR3: CASRTPKRRGGYTF. DNA for the CDR3: TGTGCCAGCAGGACTCCGAAACGAAGGGGAGGCTACACCTTC.

This chain links TRBV6-1 with TRBJ2-1; TRBD1 matches at 9 bases. Germline values: CDR1 MNHNS, CDR2 SASEGT. CDR3 length: 14 amino acids. V was clipped by 8 bases and J by 5 bases; unmatched bases: 7. The CDR3 region has the DNA TGTGCCAGCTCTCGGGACAGGGTTAACAATGAGCAGTTCTTC. Encoded protein: CASSRDRVNNEQFF.

The V and J genes are TRBV27 and TRBJ2-5, with TRBD1 matching 9 bases. Judging by the DNA end, TRBJ2-7 fits better; the J call may be wrong. Germline loops: CDR1 MNHEY, CDR2 SMNVEV (reference sequence). There are 15 residues in the CDR3. CDR3 amino acids: CASSLTGGAAYEQYF. The DNA of the CDR3 is TGTGCCAGCAGTTTAACAGGGGGCGCCGCCTACGAGCAGTACTTC.

The chain recombines TRBV4-1 with TRBJ2-7, with 9 bases identical to TRBD1. Trimming at V came to 0 bases and at J to 1 base, leaving 4 bases not matched to a gene. This CDR3 region has 16 residues. Germline CDR1 reads MGHRA; CDR2 reads YSYEKL. The DNA for the CDR3 is TGCGCCAGCAGCCAAGATCGCGGGACAGGGTCCTACGAGCAGTACTTC. Translating it yields CASSQDRGTGSYEQYF.

The gene calls are TRBV19 and TRBJ1-1; D is ambiguous. V shed 2 bases and J shed 1 base, with 20 bases lying between them. Per the germline V gene, CDR1 is LNHDA and CDR2 is SQIVND (reference sequence). The CDR3 runs to 18 residues. The chain's CDR3 is CASSIFRLSTITNTEAFF. The DNA of the CDR3 is TGTGCCAGTAGTATATTCCGGCTTTCCACTATAACGAACACTGAAGCTTTCTTT.

This clone was seen a single time. This chain connects TRBV7-8 to TRBJ2-5; D is undetermined. The germline V and J ends were trimmed by 3 bases and 0 bases, with 8 bases remaining between them. This CDR3 is built from 14 residues. Germline V gene sequence: CDR1 SGHVS, CDR2 FQNEAQ. The CDR3 DNA reads TGTGCCAGCAGCTTTAATACTAACCAAGAGACCCAGTACTTC. It yields the protein CASSFNTNQETQYF.